This TCR beta chain came from a study of T cell changes during pregnancy in multiple sclerosis (dated by TCRdb to about 2019). Regarding the research as a whole: The study looked at changes in the T cell repertoire across pregnancy in women with multiple sclerosis.

Libraries were prepared through the immunoSEQ multiplex PCR assay. This immuneACCESS table, as held by TCRdb, lists in-frame sequences with V and J called but not all clones. Of the missing ones, under half trace to an unresolved V gene in checked studies; the others have no known cause. The sample contains some 31,000 clones, 75% to 90% of them found a single time. Jointly, the top ten make up over 5% of the sample. In the case of this clone: This receptor's antigen is unknown. No much larger clone is present one base from it, and per-base qualities are unavailable.

Counted from cysteine to phenylalanine, this CDR3 has 14 amino acids. Only the CDR3 portion is preserved as DNA: 42 bases, with reading frame beginning at the first base. The germline V gene (reference sequence) gives CDR1 as SGHKS and CDR2 as YYEKEE. At the junction V is shortened by 4 bases and J by 6 bases; bases outside the gene matches: 5. Recombination connected TRBV5-5 to TRBJ2-2, with TRBD2 identical over 8 junction bases. The TCR was taken from a female donor with multiple sclerosis, enrolled in a pregnancy study. Sequencing was performed on CD8+ T cells from peripheral blood mononuclear cells, taken in the second trimester of pregnancy. The DNA sequence is as follows: TGTGCCAGCAGCCGGGAGGGAAGTCCCGGGGAGCTGTTTTTT. Translated, this gives CASSREGSPGELFF.